This T cell receptor beta chain was retrieved from a study of graft-versus-host responses after intestinal transplantation. Study information: Grafts that recipients had were multivisceral, liver-intestinal, or isolated intestinal transplants.

The CDR3 consists of 13 residues. Trimming took 4 bases from V and 2 from J, leaving 6 bases between them. Germline assignment: CDR1 ENHRY and CDR2 SYGVKD. The data were produced by immunoSEQ multiplex PCR, yet TCRdb's version contains in-frame clones alone and is incomplete. The sample consists of 43,000 or so clones, just under 95% of them appearing once. The J gene is TRBJ2-1, the V gene TRBV10-3; the D gene could be TRBD1 or TRBD2 (5 bases each). The sequence derives from a human patient who received an intestinal transplant, so some T cells may come from the graft donor. The sample was PBMCs, taken roughly 760 days after a first intestinal transplant, on the day of a second. The CDR3 DNA reads as TGTGCCATCAGTGGGGGGACCTACAATGAGCAGTTCTTC. Amino acids: CAISGGTYNEQFF.